One and the same sample provided the 2 T cell receptor beta chains below, sequenced in a study of cytomegalovirus exposure and HLA in healthy donors. PCR amplification relied on 60 Vbeta primers (plus 13 Jbeta primers). Clones were read by immunoSEQ multiplex PCR, and TCRdb kept only the in-frame ones, dropping some. The table includes 170,000 or so clones, over 65% detected once. Sequenced material: PBMCs. These receptors came from a woman aged 25 to 39 in good health and CMV-seropositive.

V usage is TRBV5-6 and J usage is TRBJ1-1; D is undetermined. Deletions cut 0 bases from V and 4 bases from J, with 10 bases between. In germline, CDR1 is SGHDT, CDR2 YYEEEE. The CDR3 runs 14 residues. The CDR3 nucleotides are TGTGCCAGCAGCTTGGCCAGGAGGGTCACTGAAGCTTTCTTT. Translation gives CASSLARRVTEAFF.

The chain recombines TRBV28 with TRBJ1-5; D gene unclear. V lost 2 bases and J 5 bases, leaving 10 bases between the germline ends. Per the germline V gene, CDR1 is MDHEN and CDR2 is SYDVKM. This CDR3 is 14 amino acids long. CDR3 bases: TGTGCCAGCAGTTTAGGTTTGCAGGATCAGCCCCAGCATTTT. It specifies CASSLGLQDQPQHF.